The sequence of this T cell receptor beta chain was determined in a study of cytomegalovirus exposure and HLA in healthy donors. V was clipped by 2 bases and J by 10 bases, with 15 bases between them. There are 13 residues in the CDR3. The V gene's germline CDR1 is SGHRS and CDR2 YFSETQ. Whole-study findings and limits: Researchers reported from a later analysis that most CMV-associated TCR beta chains appeared HLA-restricted. The only immune exposure information that was available was CMV serostatus.

A note on this clone: The antigen is undetermined.

The PCR had 60 Vbeta and 13 Jbeta primers. Profiling relied on immunoSEQ multiplex PCR, and the TCRdb table lists in-frame clones only, not all of them. The table records about 120,000 clones, about 11% of them present only once. This sequence joins TRBV5-1 and TRBJ2-5; tentative D call: TRBD2 (7 bases). The TCR was taken from a woman under 30 in good health and CMV-seropositive. Sequenced input: PBMCs. DNA of the CDR3: TGCGCCAGCAGCTTTGGCGGGGGCAGGGACCAGTACTTC. Translation: CASSFGGGRDQYF.